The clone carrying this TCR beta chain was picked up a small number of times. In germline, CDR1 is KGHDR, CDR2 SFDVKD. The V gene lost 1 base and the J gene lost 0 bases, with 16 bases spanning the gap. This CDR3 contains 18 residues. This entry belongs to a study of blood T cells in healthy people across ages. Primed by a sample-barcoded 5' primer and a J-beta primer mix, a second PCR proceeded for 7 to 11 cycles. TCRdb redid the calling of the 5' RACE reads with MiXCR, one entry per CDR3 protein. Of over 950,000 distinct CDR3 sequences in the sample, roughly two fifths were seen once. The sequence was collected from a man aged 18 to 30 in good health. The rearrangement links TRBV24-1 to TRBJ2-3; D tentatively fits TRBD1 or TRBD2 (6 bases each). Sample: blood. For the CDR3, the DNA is TGTGCCACCAGTGATTTAGGGGGGAAGAGGGCTAGCACAGATACGCAGTATTTT. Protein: CATSDLGGKRASTDTQYF.